Presented here are 5 T cell receptor beta chains from one specimen sequenced in a study of blood T cell repertoires in COVID-19. TCRdb's table, derived via immunoSEQ multiplex PCR, lists solely in-frame clones and lacks some. The sample has fewer than 70,000 clones; 80% to 90% are singletons. Sequenced: peripheral blood. These receptors were obtained from a human donor in a cohort sampled during active COVID-19.

The chain carries TRBV18 and TRBJ2-3; D ambiguous. The CDR3 runs 12 residues. Germline V CDR1 and CDR2: KGHSH, LQKENI. The V end was cut by 5 bases, the J end by 6 bases, with 9 bases between. CDR3 DNA: TGTGCCAGCTCATCTAGGAAGGATACGCAGTATTTT. Protein product: CASSSRKDTQYF.

V usage is TRBV7-2 and J usage is TRBJ2-4; no firm D call. The germline V and J ends were trimmed by 5 bases and 6 bases, with 5 bases remaining between them. Germline CDR1 reads SGHTA; CDR2 reads FQGNSA. The CDR3 is 11 amino acids. As DNA, the CDR3 is TGTGCCAGCAGCCTCGGAAACATTCAGTACTTC. The encoded protein is CASSLGNIQYF.

The genes are TRBV13 and TRBJ2-1; 12 bases line up with TRBD2. This CDR3 has 17 residues. Germline trimming cut 5 bases from V and 0 bases from J; bases unmatched to any gene: 5. The germline V gene has CDR1 PRHDT and CDR2 FYEKMQ (reference sequence). In nucleotides, the CDR3 is TGTGCCAGCAGCGCGCGACTAGCGGGAGTCTCCTACAATGAGCAGTTCTTC. This codes for CASSARLAGVSYNEQFF.

This clone came up a few times. This CDR3 reads CASSLELGQGFRYTF. The CDR3 DNA reads TGTGCCAGCAGCTTGGAGTTGGGACAGGGATTTCGCTACACCTTC. The chain joins TRBV5-4 to TRBJ1-2; 9 bases map to TRBD1. The CDR3 totals 15 residues. The ends lost 0 bases at V and 9 bases at J; junction bases unmatched: 9. CDR1 is SGHNT and CDR2 is YYREEE in the germline V gene (reference sequence).

The chain combines TRBV30 with TRBJ2-2, with a tentative D call TRBD2 (6 bases). Trimming cost V 2 bases and J 4 bases, with 11 bases left between them. Germline CDR1 GTSNPN, CDR2 SVGIG (reference sequence). The CDR3 runs to 14 residues. Here the CDR3 reads CAWSSNGGTGELFF. In DNA, the CDR3 is TGTGCCTGGAGTAGTAACGGGGGCACCGGGGAGCTGTTTTTT.